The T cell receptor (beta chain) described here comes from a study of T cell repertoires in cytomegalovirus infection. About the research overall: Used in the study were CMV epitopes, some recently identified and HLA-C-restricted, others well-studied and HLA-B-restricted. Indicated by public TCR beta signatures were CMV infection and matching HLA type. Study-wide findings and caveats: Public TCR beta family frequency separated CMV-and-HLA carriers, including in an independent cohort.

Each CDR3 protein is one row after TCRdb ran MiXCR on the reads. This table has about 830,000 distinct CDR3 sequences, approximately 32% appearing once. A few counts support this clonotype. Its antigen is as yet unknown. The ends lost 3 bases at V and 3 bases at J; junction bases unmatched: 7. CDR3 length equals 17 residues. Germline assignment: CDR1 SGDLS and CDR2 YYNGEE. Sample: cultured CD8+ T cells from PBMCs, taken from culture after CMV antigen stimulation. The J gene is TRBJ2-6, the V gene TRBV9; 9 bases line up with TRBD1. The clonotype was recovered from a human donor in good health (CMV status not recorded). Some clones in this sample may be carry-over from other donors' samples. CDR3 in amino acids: CASSDIQGALGANVLTF. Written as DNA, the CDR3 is TGTGCCAGCAGCGATATACAGGGGGCGCTTGGGGCCAACGTCCTGACTTTC.